The table lists the clone carrying this T cell receptor beta chain with a few counts. Antigen specificity is unknown. This entry comes from a study of cytomegalovirus exposure and HLA in healthy donors. General study results and limits: By a later analysis, the bulk of CMV-associated TCR beta chains appeared HLA-restricted.

Germline CDR1 reads MNHNY; CDR2 reads SVGAGI (reference sequence). The CDR3 has 16 residues. The ends were cut back, 2 bases at V and 1 base at J, with 14 bases in the middle. PCR employed 60 Vbeta and 13 Jbeta primers. The data were produced by immunoSEQ multiplex PCR, yet TCRdb's version contains in-frame clones alone and is incomplete. The sample gives about 59,000 clones, roughly 75% of which show up once; about 6.8% is in the top ten. The gene calls are TRBV6-6 and TRBJ1-1, with TRBD1 as a possible D gene (6 bases). This sequence was found in a man aged 25-45 years in good health and CMV-seropositive. Sequenced sample: PBMCs. CDR3 sequence reads: CASSYTQGSANTEAFF. CDR3 DNA: TGTGCCAGCAGTTACACGCAGGGGTCCGCGAACACTGAAGCTTTCTTT.